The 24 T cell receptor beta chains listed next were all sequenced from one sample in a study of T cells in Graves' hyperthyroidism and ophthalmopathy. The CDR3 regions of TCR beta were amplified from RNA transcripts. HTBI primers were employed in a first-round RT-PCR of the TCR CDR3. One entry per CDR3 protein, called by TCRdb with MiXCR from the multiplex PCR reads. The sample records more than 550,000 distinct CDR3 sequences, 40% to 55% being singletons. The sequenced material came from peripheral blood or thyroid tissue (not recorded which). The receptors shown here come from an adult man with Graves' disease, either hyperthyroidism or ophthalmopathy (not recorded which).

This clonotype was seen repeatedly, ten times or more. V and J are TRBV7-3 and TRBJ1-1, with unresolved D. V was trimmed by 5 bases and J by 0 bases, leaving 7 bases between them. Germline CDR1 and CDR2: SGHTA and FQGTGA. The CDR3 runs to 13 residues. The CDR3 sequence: CASSNTVNTEAFF. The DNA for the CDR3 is TGTGCCAGCAGCAACACAGTGAACACTGAAGCTTTCTTT.

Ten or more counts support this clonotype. The CDR3 is CASSEGGAANYGYTF. CDR3 nucleotides: TGTGCCAGCAGTGAAGGGGGGGCTGCGAACTATGGCTACACCTTC. The chain uses TRBV2 and TRBJ1-2, with D perhaps TRBD1 (6 bases). The V gene's germline CDR1 is SNHLY and CDR2 FYNNEI. Trimming left V 1 base short and J 2 bases short, with 11 bases between. The CDR3 totals 15 residues. The entire variable domain, with the rest obtained from reference TRBV2 and TRBJ1-2, is as follows: EPEVTQTPSHQVTQMGQEVILRCVPISNHLYFYWYRQILGQKVEFLVSFYNNEISEKSEIFDDQFSVERPDGSNFTLKIRSTKLEDSAMYFCASSEGGAANYGYTFGSGTRLTVV.

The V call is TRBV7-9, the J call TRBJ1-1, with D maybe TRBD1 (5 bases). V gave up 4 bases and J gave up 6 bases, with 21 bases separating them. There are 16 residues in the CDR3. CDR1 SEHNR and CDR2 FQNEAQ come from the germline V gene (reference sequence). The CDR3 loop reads CASSSSGPGLGPEAFF. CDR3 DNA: TGTGCCAGCAGCTCGTCGGGGCCGGGTTTGGGCCCTGAAGCTTTCTTT.

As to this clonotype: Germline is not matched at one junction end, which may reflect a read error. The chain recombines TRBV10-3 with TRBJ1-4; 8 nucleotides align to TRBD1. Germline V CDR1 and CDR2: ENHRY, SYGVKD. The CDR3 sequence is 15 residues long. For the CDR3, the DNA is TGTGCCAGCAGTTACGCCCAGGGGGCTAGGGAAAAACTGTTTTTT. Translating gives CASSYAQGAREKLFF.

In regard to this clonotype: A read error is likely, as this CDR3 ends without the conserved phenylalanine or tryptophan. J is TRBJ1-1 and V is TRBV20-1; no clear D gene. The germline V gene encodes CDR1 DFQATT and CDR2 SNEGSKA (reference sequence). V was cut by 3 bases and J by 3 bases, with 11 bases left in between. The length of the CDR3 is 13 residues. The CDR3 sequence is CSASGRHHTEAFL. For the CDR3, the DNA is TGCAGTGCTAGCGGACGGCACCACACTGAAGCTTTCCTT.

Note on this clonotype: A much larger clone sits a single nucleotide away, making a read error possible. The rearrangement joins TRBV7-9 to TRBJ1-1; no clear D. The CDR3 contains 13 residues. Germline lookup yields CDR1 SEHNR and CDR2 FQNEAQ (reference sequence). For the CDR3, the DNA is TGTGGCAGCAGCTTAGCCTGGGAGTCTGAAGCTTTCTTT. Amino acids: CGSSLAWESEAFF. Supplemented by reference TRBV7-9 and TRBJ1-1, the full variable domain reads DTGVSQNPRHKITKRGQNVTFRCDPISEHNRLYWYRQTLGQGPEFLTYFQNEAQLEKSRLLSDRFSAERPKGSFSTLEIQRTEQGDSAMYLCGSSLAWESEAFFGQGTRLTVV.

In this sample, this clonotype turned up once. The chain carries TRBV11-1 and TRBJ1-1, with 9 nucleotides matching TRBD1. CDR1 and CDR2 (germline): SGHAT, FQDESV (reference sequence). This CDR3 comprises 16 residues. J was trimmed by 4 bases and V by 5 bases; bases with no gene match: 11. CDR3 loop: CASSPRQGVLGTEAFF. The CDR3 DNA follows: TGTGCCAGCAGCCCCCGACAGGGGGTACTGGGCACTGAAGCTTTCTTT.

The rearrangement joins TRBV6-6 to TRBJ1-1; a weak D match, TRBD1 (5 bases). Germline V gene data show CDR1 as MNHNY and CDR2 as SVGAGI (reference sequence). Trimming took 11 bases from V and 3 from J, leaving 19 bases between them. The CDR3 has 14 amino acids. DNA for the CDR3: TGTGCCTGTACGTCCCGGGGGTGGGACACTGAAGCTTTCTTT. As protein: CACTSRGWDTEAFF.

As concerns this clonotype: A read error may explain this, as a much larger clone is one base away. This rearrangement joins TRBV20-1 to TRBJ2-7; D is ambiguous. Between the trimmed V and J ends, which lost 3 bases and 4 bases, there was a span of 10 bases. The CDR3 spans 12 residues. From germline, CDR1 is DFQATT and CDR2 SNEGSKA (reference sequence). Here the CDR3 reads CSARTAEYEQYF. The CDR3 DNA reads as TGCAGTGCTAGGACGGCAGAGTACGAGCAGTACTTC.

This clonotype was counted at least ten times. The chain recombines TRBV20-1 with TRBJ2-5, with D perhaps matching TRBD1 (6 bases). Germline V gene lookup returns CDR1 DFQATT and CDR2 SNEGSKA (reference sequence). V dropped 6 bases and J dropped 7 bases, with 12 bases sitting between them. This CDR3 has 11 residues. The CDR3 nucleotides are TGCAGTGCATCTCAGGGGCCGACCCAGTACTTC. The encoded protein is CSASQGPTQYF.

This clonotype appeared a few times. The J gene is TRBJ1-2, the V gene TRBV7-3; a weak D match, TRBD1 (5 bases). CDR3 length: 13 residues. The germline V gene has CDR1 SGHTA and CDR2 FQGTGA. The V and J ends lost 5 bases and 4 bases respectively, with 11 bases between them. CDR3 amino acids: CASSQEGLYGYTF. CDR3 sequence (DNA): TGTGCCAGCAGCCAAGAGGGACTCTATGGCTACACCTTC.

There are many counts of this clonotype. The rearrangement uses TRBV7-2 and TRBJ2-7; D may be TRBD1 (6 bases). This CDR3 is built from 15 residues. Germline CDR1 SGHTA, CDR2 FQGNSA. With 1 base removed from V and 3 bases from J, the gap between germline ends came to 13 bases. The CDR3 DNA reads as TGTGCCAGCAGCTTAGTGTCGGACAGTTACTACGAGCAGTACTTC. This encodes CASSLVSDSYYEQYF.

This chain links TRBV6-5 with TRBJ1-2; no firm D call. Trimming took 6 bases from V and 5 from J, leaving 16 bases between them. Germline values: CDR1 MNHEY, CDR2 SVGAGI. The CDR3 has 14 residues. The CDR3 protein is CASSQATLPYGYTF. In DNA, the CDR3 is TGTGCCAGCAGCCAAGCGACCCTACCATATGGCTACACCTTC.

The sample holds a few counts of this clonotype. CDR3 sequence: CASTLTGATNEKLFF. CDR3 sequence (DNA): TGCGCCAGCACGCTGACAGGTGCAACTAATGAAAAACTGTTTTTT. The chain carries TRBV5-1 and TRBJ1-4; D is possibly TRBD1 (6 bases). Germline lookup yields CDR1 SGHRS and CDR2 YFSETQ. This CDR3 has 15 residues. Trimming took 6 bases from V and 0 from J, leaving 12 bases between them.

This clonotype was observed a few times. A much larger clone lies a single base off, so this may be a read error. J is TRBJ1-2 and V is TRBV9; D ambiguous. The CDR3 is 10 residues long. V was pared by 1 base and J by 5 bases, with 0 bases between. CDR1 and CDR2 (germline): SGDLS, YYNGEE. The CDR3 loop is CASSVYGYTF. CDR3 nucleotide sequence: TGTGCCAGCAGCGTATATGGCTACACCTTC.

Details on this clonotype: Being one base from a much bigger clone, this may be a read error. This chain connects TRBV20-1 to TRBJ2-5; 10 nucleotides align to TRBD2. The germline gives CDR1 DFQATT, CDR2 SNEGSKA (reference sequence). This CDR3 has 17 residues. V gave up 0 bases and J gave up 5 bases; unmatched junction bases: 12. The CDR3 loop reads CSAREGLARAGGETQYF. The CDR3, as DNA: TGCAGTGCTAGAGAGGGACTAGCGAGAGCTGGTGGGGAGACCCAGTACTTC.

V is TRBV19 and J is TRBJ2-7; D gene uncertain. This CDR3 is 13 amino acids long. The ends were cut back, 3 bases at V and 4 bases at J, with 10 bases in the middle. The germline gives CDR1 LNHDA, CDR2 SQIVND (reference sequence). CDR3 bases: TGTGCCAGTAGTATGGCTGACTTTTACGAGCAGTACTTC. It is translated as CASSMADFYEQYF.

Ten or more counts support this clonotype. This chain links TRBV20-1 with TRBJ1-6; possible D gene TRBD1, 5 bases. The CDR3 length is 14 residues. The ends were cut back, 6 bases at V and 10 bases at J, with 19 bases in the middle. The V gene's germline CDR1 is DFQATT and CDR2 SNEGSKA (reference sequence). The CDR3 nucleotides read TGCAGTGCGCGAGGGGAGGGGTCTGGATCACCCCTCCACTTT. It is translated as CSARGEGSGSPLHF.

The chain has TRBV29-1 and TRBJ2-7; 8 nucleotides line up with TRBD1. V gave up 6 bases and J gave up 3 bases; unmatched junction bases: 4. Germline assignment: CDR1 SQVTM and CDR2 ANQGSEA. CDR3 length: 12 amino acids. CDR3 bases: TGCAGCGTAGCCGGGACAGGCTACGAGCAGTACTTC. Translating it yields CSVAGTGYEQYF.

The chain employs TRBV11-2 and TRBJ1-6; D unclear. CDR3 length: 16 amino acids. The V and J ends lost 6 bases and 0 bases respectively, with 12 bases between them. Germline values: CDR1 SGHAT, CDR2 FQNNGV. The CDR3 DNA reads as TGTGCCAGCAGTGCTAGGGTGGGCTCCTATAATTCACCCCTCCACTTT. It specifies CASSARVGSYNSPLHF.

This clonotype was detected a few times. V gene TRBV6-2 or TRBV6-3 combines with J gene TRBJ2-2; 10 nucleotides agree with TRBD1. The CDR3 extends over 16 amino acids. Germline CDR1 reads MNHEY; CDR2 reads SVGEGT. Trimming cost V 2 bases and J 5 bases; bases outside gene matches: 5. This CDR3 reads CASSYHGTGETGELFF. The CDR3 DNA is TGTGCCAGCAGTTACCACGGGACAGGGGAAACCGGGGAGCTGTTTTTT.

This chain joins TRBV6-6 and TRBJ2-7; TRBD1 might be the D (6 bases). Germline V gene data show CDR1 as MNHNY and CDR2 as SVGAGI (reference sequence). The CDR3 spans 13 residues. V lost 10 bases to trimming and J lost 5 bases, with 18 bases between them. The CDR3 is CATQGSLVDEQYF. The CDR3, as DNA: TGTGCCACACAGGGATCTTTAGTAGACGAGCAGTACTTC.

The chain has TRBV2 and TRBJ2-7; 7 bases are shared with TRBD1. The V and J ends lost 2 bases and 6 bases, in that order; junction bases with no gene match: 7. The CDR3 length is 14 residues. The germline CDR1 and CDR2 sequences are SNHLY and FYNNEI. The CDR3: CASSENRGRVEQYF. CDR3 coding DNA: TGTGCCAGCAGTGAAAACAGGGGCCGGGTCGAGCAGTACTTC.

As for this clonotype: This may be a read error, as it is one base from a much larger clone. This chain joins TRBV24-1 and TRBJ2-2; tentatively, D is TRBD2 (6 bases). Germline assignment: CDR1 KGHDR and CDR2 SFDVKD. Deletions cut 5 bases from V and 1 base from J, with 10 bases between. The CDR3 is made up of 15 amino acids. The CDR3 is CATSATSRNTGELFF. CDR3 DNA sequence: TGTGCCACCAGTGCCACTAGCAGGAACACCGGGGAGCTGTTTTTT.